Listed below are T cell receptor beta chains from one sample, sequenced in a study of T cell responses to AZD1222 COVID-19 vaccine. Some clones are missing from TCRdb's copy, which holds only in-frame ones; the method was immunoSEQ multiplex PCR. In the table there are about 110,000 clones, roughly 88% of which are singletons. This specimen was peripheral blood, taken on day 0 of AZD1222 vaccination. These receptors were taken from an adult in good health. CDR3s leave out the opening cysteine and the closing phenylalanine or tryptophan. The D gene is left open where the match is weak.

j_call: TRBJ2-1
v_call: TRBV12-5
d_call: TRBD1
cdr3_aa: ASGWDSLSNEQF

j_call: TRBJ2-3
v_call: TRBV19
d_call: NA
cdr3_aa: ASSPQGLGRDTQY

j_call: TRBJ1-4
v_call: TRBV3-1/TRBV3-2
d_call: NA
cdr3_aa: ASSPLPGRAANEKLF

j_call: TRBJ2-7
v_call: TRBV5-1
d_call: NA
cdr3_aa: ASRLSTGEKY

j_call: TRBJ1-1
v_call: TRBV2
d_call: NA
cdr3_aa: ASRLHGNTEAF

j_call: TRBJ2-3
v_call: TRBV5-6
d_call: NA
cdr3_aa: ASSAGTGRDTQY

j_call: TRBJ1-5
v_call: TRBV7-9
d_call: NA
cdr3_aa: ASSLAGEPQH

j_call: TRBJ2-1
v_call: TRBV21-1
d_call: NA
cdr3_aa: ASSEQGALGGNEQF

j_call: TRBJ2-2
v_call: TRBV30
d_call: NA
cdr3_aa: AWSPMGVYTGELF

j_call: TRBJ1-2
v_call: TRBV15
d_call: NA
cdr3_aa: ATRLDGNYGYT

j_call: TRBJ2-5
v_call: TRBV11-3
d_call: TRBD2
cdr3_aa: ASAAQRGQETQY

j_call: TRBJ2-1
v_call: TRBV7-2
d_call: NA
cdr3_aa: ASSLGLRYDEQF